The clone carrying this TCR beta chain was observed at least ten times. TCRdb called the PCR reads again in MiXCR, with one record for every CDR3 protein. The sample records over 20,000 distinct CDR3 sequences, roughly two fifths being singletons. This specimen comes from a study of tumor-infiltrating lymphocytes in oesophageal squamous cell carcinoma. The CDR3 has 12 residues. V dropped 4 bases and J dropped 4 bases, with 8 bases sitting between them. Germline V lookup: CDR1 SGHKS, CDR2 YYEKEE (reference sequence). This chain uses TRBV5-5 with TRBJ1-1; D gene ambiguous. The clonotype was recovered from a male donor with esophageal squamous cell carcinoma. The sample consisted of esophageal tumor tissue. The chain's CDR3 is CASSRVSTEAFF. The CDR3 bases are TGTGCCAGCAGCAGGGTTAGCACTGAAGCTTTCTTT.